This TCR beta chain was captured by sequencing in a study of blood T cell repertoires in COVID-19. Study in general: Material from acute and convalescent COVID-19 was sourced from the United States, Italy and Spain.

V lost 0 bases to trimming and J lost 7 bases; unmatched junction nucleotides: 6. Looked up from germline, CDR1 is SGHNT and CDR2 is YENEEA. The CDR3 loop spans 16 amino acids. This clone was picked up a small number of times. TCRdb's copy holds only in-frame clones and misses some; the assay was immunoSEQ multiplex PCR. The data contain more than 80,000 clones, roughly four fifths of them singletons. The rearrangement uses TRBV11-3 and TRBJ2-1; 10 bases match TRBD2. This receptor was obtained from an elderly man with COVID-19, enrolled during active disease. Material for sequencing was peripheral blood. The DNA for the CDR3 is TGTGCCAGCAGCTTAGATGCAGCGGGAGGGAGTAATGAGCAGTTCTTC. It codes for CASSLDAAGGSNEQFF. Combining the CDR3 with reference TRBV11-3 and TRBJ2-1 gives the whole variable domain EAGVVQSPRYKIIEKKQPVAFWCNPISGHNTLYWYLQNLGQGPELLIRYENEEAVDDSQLPKDRFSAERLKGVDSTLKIQPAELGDSAVYLCASSLDAAGGSNEQFFGPGTRLTVL.